This TCR beta chain comes out of a study of blood T cell repertoires in COVID-19. About the study: The samples span acute and convalescent COVID-19 from the United States, Italy and Spain. Sources were T cells, B-cell-depleted T cells, or PBMCs; the material itself was cDNA or gDNA.

V lost 1 base and J lost 5; bases outside the gene matches: 4. This CDR3 is 14 amino acids long. Per germline, CDR1 MGHRA and CDR2 YSYEKL. This table comes from immunoSEQ multiplex PCR, and its TCRdb copy is limited to in-frame clones, with some not included. Here the sample spans about 100,000 clones, less than 75% being singletons. This TCR was sampled from a woman aged 40 to 50 with acute or convalescent COVID-19. The chain couples TRBV4-1 to TRBJ2-7; TRBD1 agrees at 8 bases. Sequencing used peripheral blood. Here the CDR3 DNA reads TGCGCCAGCAGCCAAGCCAGGACAGGGAACGAGCAGTACTTC. The encoded protein is CASSQARTGNEQYF.